This TCR beta chain was identified in a study of prognosis after radiotherapy for stage I lung cancer. Study-level background: In about a dozen patients the tumors were adenocarcinoma, and in more than 5 they were squamous cell carcinoma.

This clonotype was seen repeatedly, ten times or more. The trim removed 5 bases at V and 0 bases at J, leaving 9 bases unmatched. Per germline, CDR1 DFQATT and CDR2 SNEGSKA (reference sequence). The CDR3 has 18 amino acids. Two-round multiplex PCR, the amplification method, yielded TCR beta CDR3 from genomic DNA. It was primers specific to each TRBV and TRBJ gene that first-round PCR used. MiXCR was run by TCRdb on the multiplex PCR reads, yielding one entry per CDR3 protein. The sample holds approximately 35,000 distinct CDR3 sequences, under 35% seen once. This chain uses TRBV20-1 with TRBJ2-1; TRBD2 matches at 14 bases. The sample was PBMCs, taken before or after stereotactic body radiation therapy (not recorded which). The receptor comes from a donor aged 50 or older with non-small cell lung cancer. CDR3 amino acids: CSAWTSGGRTSSYNEQFF. CDR3 coding DNA: TGCAGTGCTTGGACTAGCGGGGGGCGGACTAGCTCCTACAATGAGCAGTTCTTC.